These 23 T cell receptor beta chains share one sample of origin, sequenced in a study of CD8 T cells in Susac syndrome. RNA, at about 0.45 to 1 ug, was reverse transcribed with random hexamers. TCRdb reanalysed the immunoSEQ multiplex PCR reads using MiXCR and keeps one entry per CDR3 protein. The sample holds about 84,000 distinct CDR3 sequences; about 93% are singletons and the top ten take over 0.25%. Sequencing was carried out using CD8+ T cells from PBMCs. The origin of the receptors is a human donor in good health.

The rearrangement joins TRBV9 to TRBJ1-3; D call uncertain. CDR3 length equals 14 residues. V lost 4 bases and J 0 bases, leaving 8 bases between the germline ends. Per germline, CDR1 SGDLS and CDR2 YYNGEE. The CDR3 spells CASSSSISGNTIYF. The CDR3 DNA sequence: TGTGCCAGCAGCTCCAGCATCTCTGGAAACACCATATATTTT.

This chain connects TRBV9 to TRBJ2-7, with 7 bases lining up with TRBD1. V shed 0 bases, J shed 1 base, and the junction held 7 bases outside the gene matches. The germline V gene encodes CDR1 SGDLS and CDR2 YYNGEE. This CDR3 is built from 16 residues. CDR3 amino acids: CASSVAGQVESYEQYF. The CDR3 nucleotides are TGTGCCAGCAGCGTAGCAGGACAGGTGGAATCCTACGAGCAGTACTTC.

There are a few counts of this clonotype. The chain couples TRBV6-2 or TRBV6-3 to TRBJ2-7, with 8 bases identical to TRBD1. Per germline, CDR1 MNHEY and CDR2 SVGEGT. Trimming took 8 bases from V and 3 from J; bases not matched to a gene: 3. The CDR3 totals 12 residues. CDR3 in amino acids: CASYGTGYEQYF. The CDR3 nucleotides are TGTGCCAGCTACGGGACAGGCTACGAGCAGTACTTC.

This clonotype came up once. V usage is TRBV5-5 and J usage is TRBJ1-1; possible D gene TRBD1, 6 bases. The CDR3 runs to 13 residues. V dropped 0 bases and J dropped 8 bases, with 11 bases sitting between them. CDR1 and CDR2 from the germline V gene are SGHKS and YYEKEE (reference sequence). The chain's CDR3 is CASSLVRGIEAFF. In DNA, the CDR3 is TGTGCCAGCAGCTTGGTAAGGGGGATCGAAGCTTTCTTT.

The chain is built from TRBV4-2 and TRBJ2-1, with 7 nucleotides matching TRBD1. From germline, CDR1 is LGHNA and CDR2 YNFKEQ. The CDR3 consists of 16 residues. Unmatched junction bases numbered 8, after V lost 4 bases and J lost 2 bases. DNA for the CDR3: TGTGCCAGCAGCCTGACTACCGGGACAGCCTACAATGAGCAGTTCTTC. As protein: CASSLTTGTAYNEQFF.

This clonotype occurred once. This chain links TRBV30 with TRBJ1-1, with TRBD1 as a possible D gene (6 bases). CDR3 length: 15 amino acids. Germline CDR1 reads GTSNPN; CDR2 reads SVGIG (reference sequence). The germline V and J ends were trimmed by 1 base and 3 bases, with 15 bases remaining between them. Written as DNA, the CDR3 is TGTGCCTGGAGTGCCCGGGACACCACGGACACTGAAGCTTTCTTT. As protein: CAWSARDTTDTEAFF.

The rearrangement links TRBV4-1 to TRBJ1-3; tentative D call: TRBD1 (6 bases). The V end was cut by 0 bases, the J end by 4 bases, with 10 bases between. This CDR3 contains 15 residues. Looked up from germline, CDR1 is MGHRA and CDR2 is YSYEKL. CDR3 protein: CASSQERGAGNTIYF. The CDR3 DNA reads TGCGCCAGCAGCCAAGAAAGGGGGGCAGGAAACACCATATATTTT.

This sequence joins TRBV27 and TRBJ2-1; the D gene could be TRBD1 or TRBD2 (5 bases each). The CDR3 length is 15 residues. V gave up 7 bases and J gave up 5 bases, with 18 bases separating them. CDR1 is MNHEY and CDR2 is SMNVEV in the germline V gene (reference sequence). CDR3 region: CASNIRDPANNEQFF. CDR3 bases: TGTGCCAGCAACATCCGGGACCCAGCTAACAATGAGCAGTTCTTC.

The chain employs TRBV30 and TRBJ2-1; 8 nucleotides agree with TRBD1. Germline CDR1 reads GTSNPN; CDR2 reads SVGIG (reference sequence). The CDR3 is made up of 12 amino acids. V lost 5 bases, J lost 7 bases, and 4 bases stayed unmatched. CDR3 region: CAWDRGINEQFF. The DNA of the CDR3 is TGTGCCTGGGACAGGGGAATAAATGAGCAGTTCTTC.

The V and J genes are TRBV16 and TRBJ1-5; D gene uncertain. The CDR3 length is 16 residues. Trimming took 0 bases from V and 3 from J, leaving 12 bases between them. Germline CDR1 is KGHSY and CDR2 is FQNENV. CDR3 amino acids: CASSQSISADNQPQHF. The CDR3 DNA reads TGTGCCAGCAGCCAATCGATATCGGCCGACAATCAGCCCCAGCATTTT.

This clonotype has just one count. The chain's CDR3 is CASSQETADNEQFF. The CDR3 bases are TGCGCCAGCAGCCAAGAAACAGCGGACAATGAGCAGTTCTTC. The chain links TRBV4-1 to TRBJ2-1; the D gene is possibly TRBD2 (5 bases). Between the trimmed V and J ends, which lost 0 bases and 5 bases, there was a span of 8 bases. CDR1 MGHRA and CDR2 YSYEKL come from the germline V gene. The CDR3 totals 14 residues.

This clonotype was counted once. The V and J genes are TRBV5-4 and TRBJ2-3; no definite D call. Deletions cut 0 bases from V and 4 bases from J, with 12 bases between. Germline CDR1 and CDR2: SGHNT and YYREEE (reference sequence). The CDR3 extends over 15 amino acids. The CDR3 spells CASSLGLPGADTQYF. The CDR3 region has the DNA TGTGCCAGCAGCTTGGGGCTTCCTGGTGCAGATACGCAGTATTTT.

The J gene is TRBJ2-1, the V gene TRBV19, with D unclear. The V end lost 3 bases, the J end lost 3 bases, and 6 bases lay between the germline ends. CDR1 and CDR2 (germline): LNHDA, SQIVND (reference sequence). This CDR3 has 13 amino acids. CDR3 amino acids: CASSITDYNEQFF. CDR3 sequence (DNA): TGTGCCAGTAGTATCACTGACTACAATGAGCAGTTCTTC. Together with reference TRBV19 and TRBJ2-1, the CDR3 gives the full variable domain: DGGITQSPKYLFRKEGQNVTLSCEQNLNHDAMYWYRQDPGQGLRLIYYSQIVNDFQKGDIAEGYSVSREKKESFPLTVTSAQKNPTAFYLCASSITDYNEQFFGPGTRLTVL.

J is TRBJ2-2 and V is TRBV20-1; TRBD2 aligns across 10 bases. The germline V gene has CDR1 DFQATT and CDR2 SNEGSKA (reference sequence). Losses at the gene ends were 6 bases for V and 9 bases for J; bases not matched to a gene: 10. This CDR3 comprises 14 residues. For the CDR3, the DNA is TGCAGTGCGGCTAGCGGGGGCCAACAGTGGGAGCTGTTTTTT. This gives the protein CSAASGGQQWELFF.

The rearrangement joins TRBV3-1 to TRBJ1-2; TRBD1 might be the D (5 bases). V lost 7 bases and J lost 8, with 23 bases in between. This CDR3 contains 15 residues. Germline loops: CDR1 LGHDT, CDR2 YNNKEL (reference sequence). CDR3 in DNA: TGTGCCAGCACCCCTCTAAAGCGGGGGGGAAGAGGCTACACCTTC. Encoded protein: CASTPLKRGGRGYTF. The full variable domain, its missing parts supplied by reference TRBV3-1 and TRBJ1-2, is DTAVSQTPKYLVTQMGNDKSIKCEQNLGHDTMYWYKQDSKKFLKIMFSYNNKELIINETVPNRFSPKSPDKAHLNLHINSLELGDSAVYFCASTPLKRGGRGYTFGSGTRLTVV.

The rearrangement links TRBV13 to TRBJ2-1, with 10 bases matching TRBD2. The germline CDR1 and CDR2 sequences are PRHDT and FYEKMQ (reference sequence). The V gene end was trimmed by 4 bases and the J gene end by 5 bases; junction bases not matched to a gene: 2. The CDR3 sequence is 14 residues long. CDR3 loop: CASSYGLADNEQFF. CDR3 bases: TGTGCCAGCAGCTACGGACTAGCGGACAATGAGCAGTTCTTC.

CDR3 sequence reads: CSARDREGSTDTQYF. In DNA form, the CDR3 reads TGCAGTGCTAGAGATCGAGAGGGCAGCACAGATACGCAGTATTTT. The chain employs TRBV20-1 and TRBJ2-3; TRBD2 might be the D (5 bases). The V and J ends lost 0 bases and 0 bases respectively, with 10 bases between them. This CDR3 spans 15 amino acids. From germline, CDR1 is DFQATT and CDR2 SNEGSKA (reference sequence).

This chain links TRBV25-1 with TRBJ2-7; a possible D gene is TRBD2 (5 bases). Germline values: CDR1 MGHDK, CDR2 SYGVNS. The CDR3 loop spans 13 amino acids. Trimming cost V 5 bases and J 4 bases, with 12 bases left between them. The CDR3 here is CASSSGMGYEQYF. In DNA, the CDR3 is TGTGCCAGCAGTTCGGGGATGGGGTACGAGCAGTACTTC.

The chain links TRBV29-1 to TRBJ2-1, with D tentatively TRBD1 (6 bases). The CDR3 has 15 residues. Germline assignment: CDR1 SQVTM and CDR2 ANQGSEA. Trimming pared 2 bases from V and 3 bases from J, leaving 14 bases between. Here the CDR3 reads CSVEPRDTIYNEQFF. The DNA for the CDR3 is TGCAGCGTTGAACCCCGGGACACCATCTACAATGAGCAGTTCTTC.

The V and J genes are TRBV29-1 and TRBJ1-2; no definite D call. The germline gives CDR1 SQVTM, CDR2 ANQGSEA. Deletions cut 4 bases from V and 3 bases from J, with 12 bases between. The CDR3 runs to 13 residues. For the CDR3, the DNA is TGCAGCGTTGTCGGGGATTTAGACTATGGCTACACCTTC. Protein sequence: CSVVGDLDYGYTF.

This sequence joins TRBV6-6 and TRBJ2-3; no firm D call. The CDR3 loop spans 11 amino acids. Trimming left V 5 bases short and J 6 bases short, with 6 bases between. Germline CDR1 is MNHNY and CDR2 is SVGAGI (reference sequence). The CDR3 sequence: CASSPADTQYF. The CDR3 DNA is TGTGCCAGCAGTCCAGCCGATACGCAGTATTTT.

The chain uses TRBV13 and TRBJ1-3; a possible D gene is TRBD1 (6 bases). Germline CDR1 and CDR2: PRHDT and FYEKMQ (reference sequence). The CDR3 has 17 residues. V lost 3 bases and J lost 0, with 15 bases in between. The CDR3 DNA follows: TGTGCCAGCAGCTTCGGGCAGGGGATATTCTCTGGAAACACCATATATTTT. Translating gives CASSFGQGIFSGNTIYF.

The chain combines TRBV12-3 or TRBV12-4 with TRBJ2-7; D is unclear. This CDR3 has 12 amino acids. Trimming took off 4 bases at V and 3 bases at J, with 7 bases between the two ends. Here the CDR3 DNA reads TGTGCCAGCAGTTCCGGATACTACGAGCAGTACTTC. Residues: CASSSGYYEQYF.